This T cell receptor beta chain was obtained from a study of T cell repertoires in cytomegalovirus infection. Points from the study as a whole: Ex vivo, HLA-C-restricted CMV-specific TCR beta clonotypes prevailed over the rest of the response.

This clonotype was observed a few times. Its antigen is unknown. Germline V gene sequence: CDR1 SEHNR, CDR2 FQNEAQ (reference sequence). The CDR3 length is 15 residues. Trimming cost V 4 bases and J 2 bases, with 15 bases left between them. TCRdb passed the reads through MiXCR, listing each CDR3 protein once. The table has about 55,000 distinct CDR3 sequences, over 15% seen once. The rearrangement joins TRBV7-9 to TRBJ2-7, with D maybe TRBD1 (5 bases). This TCR came from a human donor in good health (CMV status not recorded). Some clones in this sample may be carry-over from other donors' samples. Here the sequenced sample was CD8+ T cells from cultured PBMCs, taken from culture after CMV antigen stimulation. The CDR3 bases are TGTGCCAGCAGCTCGTCCCAGGGTTGGCCCTACGAGCAGTACTTC. It specifies CASSSSQGWPYEQYF.